This T cell receptor (beta chain) was documented in a study of identical twins. Template switching supplied a universal primer site; unique molecular identifiers were carried on the cDNA. TCRdb fed the 5' RACE reads into MiXCR, producing one record per CDR3 protein. The sample includes approximately 1.8 million distinct CDR3 sequences, more than 30% seen only once; the top ten take roughly 0.3%. On this clonotype: Mismatch with germline at one junction end may stem from a read error.

The CDR3 is made up of 15 amino acids. Germline V CDR1 and CDR2: SGHRS, YFSETQ. There were only healthy Caucasians among the donors. Material: cord blood. The TCR comes from a newborn girl in good health. The V gene is TRBV5-1, the J gene TRBJ2-3; no clear D. The CDR3 region is CASGLPGPYTDTQYF. The CDR3 DNA follows: TGCGCCAGCGGCTTGCCAGGCCCCTACACAGATACGCAGTATTTT.